A selection of T cell receptor beta chains follows, all from one sample in a study of cytomegalovirus exposure and HLA in healthy donors. Some clones are missing from TCRdb's copy, which holds only in-frame ones; the method was immunoSEQ multiplex PCR. Found here are 150,000 or so clones, around 88% of them singletons; the top ten hold about 2.1%. The sample taken for sequencing was PBMCs. Receptors originate from a woman aged 18-29 years in good health and CMV-seronegative. CDR3s include the opening cysteine and the closing phenylalanine or tryptophan. The order of the fields is D gene, V gene, CDR3 protein. A D gene is named only where the DNA matches it firmly.

TRBD2 TRBV19 CASRTSGGSQYF
TRBD1 TRBV5-4 CASSFPGTGFTEAFF
TRBD1 TRBV18 CASSPTQGAHNEQFF
- TRBV5-6 CASSLGVQPQHF
TRBD2 TRBV7-7 CASSLGAGGLAGGTDTQYF
- TRBV2 CASSDLSSDTQYF
TRBD1 TRBV27 CASSLGTGGHYEQYF
TRBD1 TRBV6-1 CASRDSGNTIYF
TRBD2 TRBV28 CASSTLLAGGSNEQFF
TRBD1 TRBV18 CASSPSDRANNSPLHF
- TRBV29-1 CSVRGRTEAFF
TRBD2 TRBV19 CASSGSAGAPYNEQFF
- TRBV4-2 CASSQGQGYTF
- TRBV7-9 CASSLIGGLTYEQYF
TRBD1 TRBV28 CASSMGQGNYGYTF
TRBD1 TRBV11-1 CASSLQGAENIQYF
- TRBV9 CASSVDEGGGPKDTQYF
- TRBV25-1 CASSDPVAQYF
- TRBV7-9 CASSSPGGWPAEQFF
TRBD2 TRBV5-6 CASRPRLAGGELFF
- TRBV2 CASSEGWAGEAFF
- TRBV19 CASRYPSLSGANVLTF
- TRBV7-6 CASSSQRSGYEQYF
TRBD1 TRBV27 CASSLSLGQGLTTNEKLFF
TRBD2 TRBV4-1 CASSRETSGGEQYF
- TRBV28 CASSFVEGRLDGYTF
- TRBV5-1 CASSSLSNGNTIYF
- TRBV6-1 CASSEDRLNTEAFF
- TRBV7-2 CASSKKLALQETQYF
TRBD2 TRBV10-2 CASSEAGVFPGETQYF
TRBD2 TRBV9 CASSVALLADTYNEQFF
- TRBV5-1 CASSPGAGELFF
TRBD1 TRBV5-1 CASSLGGQPNSPLHF
- TRBV2 CASSGASYGYTF
TRBD1 TRBV10-3 CAISEFGTGGTEAFF
- TRBV30 CAWSVSGSGQPQHF
TRBD1 TRBV27 CASARTGTQYF
- TRBV19 CASSIAGGETQYF
TRBD2 TRBV19 CASSILGLSTDTQYF
TRBD1 TRBV28 CASSPVPRTGGPPSYTF
TRBD1 TRBV2 CASSGIRDRKFF
- TRBV7-8 CASSLEGTGGVVYYEQYF
TRBD1 TRBV13 CASSLRLPGQGADTGELFF
- TRBV28 CASSSGSSYEQYF
TRBD2 TRBV27 CASSWGLGLAGSPQYF
TRBD2 TRBV4-2 CASSQFLAGGEDTQYF
- TRBV7-9 CASSKTGLEATGELFF